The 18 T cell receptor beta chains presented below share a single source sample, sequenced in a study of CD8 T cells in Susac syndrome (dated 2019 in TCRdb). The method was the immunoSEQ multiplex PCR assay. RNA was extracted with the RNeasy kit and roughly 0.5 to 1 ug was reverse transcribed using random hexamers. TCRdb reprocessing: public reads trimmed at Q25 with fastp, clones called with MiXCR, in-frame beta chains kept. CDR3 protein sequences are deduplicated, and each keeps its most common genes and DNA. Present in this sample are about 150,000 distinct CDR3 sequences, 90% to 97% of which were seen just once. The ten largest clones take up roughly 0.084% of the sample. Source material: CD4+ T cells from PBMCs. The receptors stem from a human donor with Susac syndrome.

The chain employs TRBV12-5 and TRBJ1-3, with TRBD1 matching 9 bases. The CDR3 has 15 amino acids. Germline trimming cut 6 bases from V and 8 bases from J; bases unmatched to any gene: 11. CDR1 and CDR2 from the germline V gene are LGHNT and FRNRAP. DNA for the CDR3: TGTGCTAGTGGGACTACAGGGGGCTCGAAGGACACCATATATTTT. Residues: CASGTTGGSKDTIYF.

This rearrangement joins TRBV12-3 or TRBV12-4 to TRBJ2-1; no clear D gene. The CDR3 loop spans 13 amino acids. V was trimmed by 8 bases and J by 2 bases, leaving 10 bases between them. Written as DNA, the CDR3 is TGTGCCAGCCACCTGGCCACCTACAATGAGCAGTTCTTC. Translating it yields CASHLATYNEQFF.

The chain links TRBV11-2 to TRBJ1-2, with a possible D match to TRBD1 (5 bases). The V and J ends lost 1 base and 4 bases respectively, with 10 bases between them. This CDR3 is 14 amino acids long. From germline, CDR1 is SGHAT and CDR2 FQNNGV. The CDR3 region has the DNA TGTGCCAGCAGCTTAGCGATGGGGCTCTATGGCTACACCTTC. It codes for CASSLAMGLYGYTF.

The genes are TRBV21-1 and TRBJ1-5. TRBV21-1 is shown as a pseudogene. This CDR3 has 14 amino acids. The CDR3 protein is CASSPRYSNQPQHF. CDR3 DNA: TGTGCCAGCAGCCCCAGGTATAGCAATCAGCCCCAGCATTTT.

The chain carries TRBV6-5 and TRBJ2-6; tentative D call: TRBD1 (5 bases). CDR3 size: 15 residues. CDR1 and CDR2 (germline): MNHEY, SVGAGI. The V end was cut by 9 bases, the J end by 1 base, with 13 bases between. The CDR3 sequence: CASGQGWSGANVLTF. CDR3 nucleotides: TGTGCCAGTGGGCAGGGCTGGTCTGGGGCCAACGTCCTGACTTTC.

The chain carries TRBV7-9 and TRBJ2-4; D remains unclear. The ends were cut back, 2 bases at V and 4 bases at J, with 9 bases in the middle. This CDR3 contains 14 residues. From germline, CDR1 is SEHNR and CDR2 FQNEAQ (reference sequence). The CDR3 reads CASSLSGVKNIQYF. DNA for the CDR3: TGTGCCAGCAGCTTAAGTGGAGTGAAAAACATTCAGTACTTC.

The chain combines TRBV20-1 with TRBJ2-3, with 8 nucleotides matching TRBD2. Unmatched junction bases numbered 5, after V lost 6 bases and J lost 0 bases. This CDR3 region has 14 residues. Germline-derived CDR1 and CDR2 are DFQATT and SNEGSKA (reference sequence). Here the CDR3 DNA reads TGCAGTGCCGAGCGGGAGCCCAGCACAGATACGCAGTATTTT. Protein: CSAEREPSTDTQYF.

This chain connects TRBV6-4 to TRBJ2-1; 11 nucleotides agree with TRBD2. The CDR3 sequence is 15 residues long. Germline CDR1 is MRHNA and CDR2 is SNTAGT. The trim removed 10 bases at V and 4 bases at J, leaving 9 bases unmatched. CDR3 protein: CAISLAGENYNEQFF. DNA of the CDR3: TGTGCCATCTCACTAGCGGGAGAAAATTACAATGAGCAGTTCTTC.

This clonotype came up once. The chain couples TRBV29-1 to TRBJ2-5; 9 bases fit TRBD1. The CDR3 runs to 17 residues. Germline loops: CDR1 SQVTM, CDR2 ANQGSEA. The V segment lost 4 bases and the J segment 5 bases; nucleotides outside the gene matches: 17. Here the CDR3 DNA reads TGCAGCGTTGCTAGCTACCTGGGACAGGGTGGGTCGGAGACCCAGTACTTC. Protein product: CSVASYLGQGGSETQYF. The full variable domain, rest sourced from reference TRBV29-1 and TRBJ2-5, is SAVISQKPSRDICQRGTSLTIQCQVDSQVTMMFWYRQQPGQSLTLIATANQGSEATYESGFVIDKFPISRPNLTFSTLTVSNMSPEDSSIYLCSVASYLGQGGSETQYFGPGTRLLVL.

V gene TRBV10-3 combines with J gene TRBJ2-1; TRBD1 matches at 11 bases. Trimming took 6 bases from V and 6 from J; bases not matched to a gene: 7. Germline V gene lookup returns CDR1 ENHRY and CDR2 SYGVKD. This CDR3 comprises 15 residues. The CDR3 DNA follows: TGTGCCATCAGCCCCGGGACAGGGGGGATCAATGAGCAGTTCTTC. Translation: CAISPGTGGINEQFF.

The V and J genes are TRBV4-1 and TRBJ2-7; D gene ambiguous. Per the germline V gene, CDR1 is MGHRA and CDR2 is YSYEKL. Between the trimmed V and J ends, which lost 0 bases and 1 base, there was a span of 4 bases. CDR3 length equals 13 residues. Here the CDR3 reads CASSQERSYEQYF. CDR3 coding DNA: TGCGCCAGCAGCCAAGAACGATCCTACGAGCAGTACTTC.

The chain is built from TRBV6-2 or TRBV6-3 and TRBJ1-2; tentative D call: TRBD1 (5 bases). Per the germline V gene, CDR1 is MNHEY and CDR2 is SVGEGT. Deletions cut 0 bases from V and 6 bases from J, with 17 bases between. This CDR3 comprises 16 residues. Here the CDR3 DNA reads TGTGCCAGCAGTTACTCCAAGGGGCAACCACCGCATGGCTACACCTTC. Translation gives CASSYSKGQPPHGYTF.

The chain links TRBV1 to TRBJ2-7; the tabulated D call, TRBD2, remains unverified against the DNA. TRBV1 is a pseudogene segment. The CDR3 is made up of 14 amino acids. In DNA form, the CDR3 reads TGCACCAGCTCTTCTAGCGGGGGGTCGGTAAAGCAGTACTTC. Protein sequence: CTSSSSGGSVKQYF.

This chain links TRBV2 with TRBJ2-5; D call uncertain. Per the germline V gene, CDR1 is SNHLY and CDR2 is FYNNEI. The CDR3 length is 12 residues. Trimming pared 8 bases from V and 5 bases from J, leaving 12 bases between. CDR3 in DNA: TGTGCCAGCCGAGCGATGGGGGAGACCCAGTACTTC. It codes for CASRAMGETQYF.

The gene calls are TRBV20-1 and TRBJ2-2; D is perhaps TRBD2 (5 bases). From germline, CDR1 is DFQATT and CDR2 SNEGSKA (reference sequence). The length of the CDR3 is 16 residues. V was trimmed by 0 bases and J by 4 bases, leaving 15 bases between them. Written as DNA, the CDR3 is TGCAGTGCTAGAGACAATAGCGTGGCTGGCACCGGGGAGCTGTTTTTT. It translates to CSARDNSVAGTGELFF.

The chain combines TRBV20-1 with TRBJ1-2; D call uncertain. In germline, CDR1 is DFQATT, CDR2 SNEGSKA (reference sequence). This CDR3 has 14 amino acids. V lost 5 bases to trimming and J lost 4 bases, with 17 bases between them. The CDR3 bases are TGCAGTGCTCTTGGGCAGGCCTCAGGCTATGGCTACACCTTC. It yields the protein CSALGQASGYGYTF.

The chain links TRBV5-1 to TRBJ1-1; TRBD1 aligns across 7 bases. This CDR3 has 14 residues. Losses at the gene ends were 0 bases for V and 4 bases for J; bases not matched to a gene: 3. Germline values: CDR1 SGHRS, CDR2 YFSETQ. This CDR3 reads CASSLEQGSTEAFF. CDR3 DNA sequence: TGCGCCAGCAGCTTGGAACAGGGGAGCACTGAAGCTTTCTTT.

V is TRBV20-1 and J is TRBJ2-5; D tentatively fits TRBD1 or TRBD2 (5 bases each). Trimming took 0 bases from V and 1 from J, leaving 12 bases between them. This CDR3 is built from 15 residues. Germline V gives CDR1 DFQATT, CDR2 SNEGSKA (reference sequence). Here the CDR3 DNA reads TGCAGTGCTAGAGATCGGGGCACGGGCCAAGAGACCCAGTACTTC. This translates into CSARDRGTGQETQYF.